This passage covers 28 T cell receptor beta chains from one sample sequenced in a study of blood T cell repertoires in COVID-19. The assay was immunoSEQ multiplex PCR, and TCRdb's table has in-frame clones only and misses some. The sample shows 200,000 or so clones, approximately 83% of them seen only once. Specimen: peripheral blood. The receptors were gathered from a man in his 60s with acute or convalescent COVID-19.

This sequence joins TRBV7-2 and TRBJ2-3; 7 nucleotides agree with TRBD2. This CDR3 contains 14 residues. Looked up from germline, CDR1 is SGHTA and CDR2 is FQGNSA. J gave up 3 bases and V 10 bases, and 10 bases lay outside the gene matches. CDR3: CAIQNLGGTDTQYF. CDR3 DNA sequence: TGTGCCATACAGAATCTGGGGGGGACAGATACGCAGTATTTT.

The CDR3 sequence: CSASPSGRRHVTDTQYF. The CDR3 coding sequence is TGCAGTGCTAGTCCTAGCGGGCGTAGACATGTCACAGATACGCAGTATTTT. The J gene is TRBJ2-3, the V gene TRBV20-1, with 8 bases lining up with TRBD2. Losses at the gene ends were 3 bases for V and 2 bases for J; bases not matched to a gene: 13. The CDR3 loop spans 17 amino acids. Per the germline V gene, CDR1 is DFQATT and CDR2 is SNEGSKA (reference sequence).

The rearrangement uses TRBV5-6 and TRBJ1-3, with D perhaps TRBD1 (6 bases). The CDR3 sequence is 16 residues long. Between the trimmed V and J ends, which lost 7 bases and 4 bases, there was a span of 21 bases. Germline CDR1 SGHDT, CDR2 YYEEEE. DNA for the CDR3: TGTGCCAGCTCAGTCACACTGGGGGCGAGAGGAAACACCATATATTTT. It codes for CASSVTLGARGNTIYF.

In this sample, this clone turned up a few times. The J gene is TRBJ2-7, the V gene TRBV3-1 (or the pseudogene TRBV3-2); D unclear. Germline assignment: CDR1 LGHDT and CDR2 YNNKEL (reference sequence). V dropped 0 bases and J dropped 7 bases, with 4 bases sitting between them. The CDR3 runs to 11 residues. The CDR3 sequence is CASSQDGEQYF. The DNA for the CDR3 is TGTGCCAGCAGCCAAGACGGGGAGCAGTACTTC.

The rearrangement joins TRBV9 to TRBJ2-2; D possibly corresponds to TRBD1 (6 bases). CDR1 is SGDLS, CDR2 YYNGEE, per germline. This CDR3 comprises 14 residues. Trimming cost V 6 bases and J 5 bases, with 14 bases left between them. The CDR3 bases are TGTGCCAGCACCAAAGGGGGATATACCGGGGAGCTGTTTTTT. Amino acids: CASTKGGYTGELFF.

The chain links TRBV3-1 (or the pseudogene TRBV3-2) to TRBJ2-1, with 7 nucleotides matching TRBD2. Germline lookup yields CDR1 LGHDT and CDR2 YNNKEL (reference sequence). The CDR3 totals 16 residues. V lost 0 bases to trimming and J lost 5 bases; unmatched junction nucleotides: 7. The CDR3 sequence: CASSQESGGGHNEQFF. The CDR3, as DNA: TGTGCCAGCAGCCAAGAGTCCGGGGGAGGGCACAATGAGCAGTTCTTC.

The gene calls are TRBV11-2 and TRBJ1-2; no firm D call. CDR1 and CDR2 (germline): SGHAT, FQNNGV. Trimming shortened V by 4 bases and J by 5 bases, and 17 bases separated the two germline ends. The CDR3 consists of 15 residues. The CDR3 sequence is CASSSRSRGFYGYTF. DNA for the CDR3: TGTGCCAGCAGCTCACGATCGAGAGGATTTTATGGCTACACCTTC.

The gene calls are TRBV27 and TRBJ1-2; 10 bases align to TRBD1. CDR1 and CDR2 (germline): MNHEY, SMNVEV (reference sequence). The CDR3 extends over 15 amino acids. V gave up 5 bases and J gave up 7 bases; unmatched junction bases: 10. The CDR3 DNA follows: TGTGCCAGCAGTGTCTCTAGACAGGGGGCGACTGGCTACACCTTC. Translated, it gives CASSVSRQGATGYTF.

The rearrangement joins TRBV7-9 to TRBJ2-5; 11 bases match TRBD1. Germline lookup yields CDR1 SEHNR and CDR2 FQNEAQ (reference sequence). Trimming removed 5 bases from V and 5 bases from J; junction bases left unmatched: 10. This CDR3 comprises 16 residues. The CDR3: CASSPVGTGGLETQYF. The CDR3 DNA reads as TGTGCCAGCAGCCCTGTTGGGACAGGGGGGCTGGAGACCCAGTACTTC.

The CDR3 sequence: CASSLRASGTDTQYF. The CDR3 nucleotides are TGTGCCAGCAGCTTGCGGGCTAGCGGTACAGATACGCAGTATTTT. This chain joins TRBV5-8 and TRBJ2-3, with 7 bases aligning to TRBD2. The CDR3 is 15 amino acids. J gave up 3 bases and V 1 base, and 5 bases lay outside the gene matches. CDR1 SGHTS and CDR2 YDEGEE come from the germline V gene.

The rearrangement links TRBV4-3 to TRBJ2-7; TRBD2 matches 10 bases. The germline V gene has CDR1 LGHNA and CDR2 YSLEER. After removal of 1 base from V and 1 base from J, the junction contained 13 bases not matched to a gene. The CDR3 has 19 amino acids. This CDR3 reads CASSQVVQAGGPVSYEQYF. The CDR3 nucleotides are TGCGCCAGCAGCCAAGTAGTCCAAGCGGGAGGGCCGGTGTCCTACGAGCAGTACTTC.

The table lists this clone with a count of one. This chain uses TRBV27 with TRBJ2-5; 10 bases line up with TRBD1. Trimming took 4 bases from V and 3 from J; bases not matched to a gene: 5. Germline lookup yields CDR1 MNHEY and CDR2 SMNVEV (reference sequence). The length of the CDR3 is 15 residues. In nucleotides, the CDR3 is TGTGCCAGCAGTTCGACGACAGGGGGCGAAGAGACCCAGTACTTC. It codes for CASSSTTGGEETQYF.

In the case of this clone: The same CDR3 arises from other DNA sequences in this sample as well. The genes are TRBV7-2 and TRBJ2-1; no definite D call. Germline V gene data show CDR1 as SGHTA and CDR2 as FQGNSA. V lost 5 bases and J 5 bases, leaving 7 bases between the germline ends. The CDR3 is 12 amino acids. CDR3 in DNA: TGTGCCAGCAGCCCGCCGGACAATGAGCAGTTCTTC. It codes for CASSPPDNEQFF.

V and J are TRBV5-1 and TRBJ2-5; no definite D call. Germline CDR1 SGHRS, CDR2 YFSETQ. There are 14 residues in the CDR3. V gave up 0 bases and J gave up 5 bases, with 11 bases separating them. The CDR3 sequence: CASSLATVRETQYF. DNA of the CDR3: TGCGCCAGCAGCTTGGCCACAGTCCGGGAGACCCAGTACTTC.

V is TRBV10-2 and J is TRBJ2-7; 12 nucleotides align to TRBD2. The CDR3 has 15 amino acids. Germline-derived CDR1 and CDR2 are WSHSY and SAAADI. Germline trimming cut 8 bases from V and 2 bases from J; bases unmatched to any gene: 7. CDR3 amino acids: CASGELAGGPYEQYF. The DNA of the CDR3 is TGCGCCAGCGGAGAACTAGCGGGAGGCCCCTACGAGCAGTACTTC.

The chain carries TRBV28 and TRBJ1-5; possible D gene TRBD1, 6 bases. The germline gives CDR1 MDHEN, CDR2 SYDVKM. The CDR3 extends over 15 amino acids. With 5 bases removed from V and 8 bases from J, the gap between germline ends came to 19 bases. In nucleotides, the CDR3 is TGTGCCAGCAGTCCCCCGGGGGGCCCGAGGGAGCCCCAGCATTTT. This sequence encodes CASSPPGGPREPQHF.

The chain carries TRBV30 and TRBJ2-1; 14 bases line up with TRBD2. The ends lost 5 bases at V and 14 bases at J; junction bases unmatched: 8. CDR1 is GTSNPN and CDR2 is SVGIG in the germline V gene (reference sequence). The CDR3 sequence is 13 residues long. The CDR3 sequence: CAWSSGLAGVKFF. The CDR3 DNA reads as TGTGCCTGGTCCTCGGGACTAGCGGGAGTCAAGTTCTTC. Full variable domain (rest looked up from reference TRBV30 and TRBJ2-1): SQTIHQWPATLVQPVGSPLSLECTVEGTSNPNLYWYRQAAGRGLQLLFYSVGIGQISSEVPQNLSASRPQDRQFILSSKKLLLSDSGFYLCAWSSGLAGVKFFGPGTRLTVL.

This rearrangement joins TRBV2 to TRBJ1-5; 7 bases line up with TRBD1. This CDR3 is 15 amino acids long. V gave up 6 bases and J gave up 1 base; unmatched junction bases: 6. Germline V gives CDR1 SNHLY, CDR2 FYNNEI. CDR3 loop: CASRRDRASNQPQHF. In DNA form, the CDR3 reads TGTGCCAGCAGGAGAGACAGGGCGAGCAATCAGCCCCAGCATTTT.

V usage is TRBV28 and J usage is TRBJ2-7; 7 bases agree with TRBD1. CDR1 MDHEN and CDR2 SYDVKM come from the germline V gene. The CDR3 is made up of 13 amino acids. V trimming: 2 bases; J trimming: 9 bases; junction bases outside the gene matches: 7. The CDR3 coding sequence is TGTGCCAGCAGTTTAGACAGGGTTTCGGGGCAGTACTTC. Its translation: CASSLDRVSGQYF.

V usage is TRBV2 and J usage is TRBJ1-2, with 7 bases matching TRBD1. Germline V lookup: CDR1 SNHLY, CDR2 FYNNEI. The V segment lost 0 bases and the J segment 4 bases; nucleotides outside the gene matches: 8. This CDR3 spans 16 amino acids. CDR3 coding DNA: TGTGCCAGCAGTGAAGCATACAGGGGTGTGGGCTATGGCTACACCTTC. Translating it yields CASSEAYRGVGYGYTF.

This clone came up many times. The rearrangement joins TRBV19 to TRBJ2-7; D remains unclear. Per the germline V gene, CDR1 is LNHDA and CDR2 is SQIVND (reference sequence). The CDR3 runs to 14 residues. With 5 bases removed from V and 5 bases from J, the gap between germline ends came to 16 bases. Here the CDR3 DNA reads TGTGCCAGTAGTTTGCTAGGATCTTCGGACGAGCAGTACTTC. Its translation: CASSLLGSSDEQYF.

The chain is built from TRBV6-5 and TRBJ2-2, with 10 bases that match TRBD2. The CDR3 loop spans 16 amino acids. Germline values: CDR1 MNHEY, CDR2 SVGAGI. The junction had 9 bases not matched to a gene; V was cut back by 3 bases and J by 8 bases. CDR3 residues: CASSYVSGRVSGELFF. For the CDR3, the DNA is TGTGCCAGCAGTTATGTAAGCGGGAGGGTCTCGGGGGAGCTGTTTTTT.

The chain links TRBV3-1 (or the pseudogene TRBV3-2) to TRBJ2-3; D may be TRBD2 (6 bases). Per germline, CDR1 LGHDT and CDR2 YNNKEL (reference sequence). V lost 4 bases to trimming and J lost 7 bases, with 9 bases between them. This CDR3 has 12 residues. CDR3 in amino acids: CASSLGGNTQYF. The CDR3 DNA reads as TGTGCCAGCAGCCTCGGGGGAAATACGCAGTATTTT.

The chain joins TRBV30 to TRBJ1-2, with D maybe TRBD1 (5 bases). Germline V gene data show CDR1 as GTSNPN and CDR2 as SVGIG (reference sequence). Trimming left V 6 bases short and J 2 bases short, with 16 bases between. The CDR3 extends over 14 amino acids. DNA for the CDR3: TGTGCCTGCAACCCCTCCCGGGGGAACTATGGCTACACCTTC. Its translation is CACNPSRGNYGYTF.

The chain links TRBV18 to TRBJ2-2; TRBD2 matches at 8 bases. From germline, CDR1 is KGHSH and CDR2 LQKENI. The trim removed 2 bases at V and 7 bases at J, leaving 3 bases unmatched. The CDR3 spans 14 residues. CDR3 residues: CASSPAGGIGELFF. The CDR3 bases are TGTGCCAGCTCACCAGCGGGAGGAATCGGGGAGCTGTTTTTT.

This clone was detected only a few times. The chain combines TRBV9 with TRBJ2-1; TRBD2 matches 11 bases. Germline V gene data show CDR1 as SGDLS and CDR2 as YYNGEE. V lost 0 bases, J lost 4 bases, and 12 bases stayed unmatched. The CDR3 loop spans 19 amino acids. CDR3 nucleotides: TGTGCCAGCAGCGTAGGATCCGGTAGCGGGAGGGCCGGGTACAATGAGCAGTTCTTC. As protein: CASSVGSGSGRAGYNEQFF.

The chain uses TRBV7-2 and TRBJ1-2; D might be TRBD1 (6 bases). The V end lost 5 bases, the J end lost 5 bases, and 9 bases lay between the germline ends. The germline gives CDR1 SGHTA, CDR2 FQGNSA. This CDR3 region has 12 residues. The CDR3 DNA follows: TGTGCCAGCAGCCCGGACAGTTATGGCTACACCTTC. It codes for CASSPDSYGYTF.

CDR3 sequence: CASRPAGGRSTGELFF. Here the CDR3 DNA reads TGTGCCAGCAGGCCGGCGGGCGGGAGATCCACCGGGGAGCTGTTTTTT. V gene TRBV27 combines with J gene TRBJ2-2; 7 bases agree with TRBD2. Germline assignment: CDR1 MNHEY and CDR2 SMNVEV (reference sequence). This CDR3 is built from 16 residues. V trimming: 6 bases; J trimming: 4 bases; junction bases outside the gene matches: 11.